One sample yielded the 17 T cell receptor beta chains listed below, sequenced in a study of T cell repertoires in cytomegalovirus infection. Their specific antigens are unknown. Using its own MiXCR run on the reads, TCRdb lists one record per CDR3 protein. The repertoire consists of about 270,000 distinct CDR3 sequences, with about 20% occurring once and the leading ten covering around 20%. Here the sequenced sample was cultured PBMCs, taken from culture after CMV antigen stimulation. Receptor source: a human donor in good health (CMV status not recorded). Some clones in this sample may be carry-over from other donors' samples.

This clonotype was seen only once. V gene TRBV7-3 combines with J gene TRBJ2-1; possibly TRBD2 for D (5 bases). Germline-derived CDR1 and CDR2 are SGHTA and FQGTGA. The CDR3 runs to 14 residues. Trimming took off 5 bases at V and 9 bases at J, with 17 bases between the two ends. The CDR3 DNA reads as TGTGCCAGCAGCCCTGGCGGGTCTATCAGTGAGCAGTTCTTC. As protein: CASSPGGSISEQFF. Together with reference TRBV7-3 and TRBJ2-1, the CDR3 gives the full variable domain: GAGVSQTPSNKVTEKGKYVELRCDPISGHTALYWYRQSLGQGPEFLIYFQGTGAADDSGLPNDRFFAVRPEGSVSTLKIQRTERGDSAVYLCASSPGGSISEQFFGPGTRLTVL.

The V gene is TRBV19, the J gene TRBJ2-2; D tentatively fits TRBD1 or TRBD2 (6 bases each). V gave up 7 bases and J gave up 6 bases, with 15 bases separating them. The CDR3 extends over 14 amino acids. The germline CDR1 and CDR2 sequences are LNHDA and SQIVND (reference sequence). The CDR3 DNA is TGTGCCAGTACTCAACAAGGGGGGCCCGGGGAGCTGTTTTTT. Translated: CASTQQGGPGELFF.

The table lists this clonotype with many counts. V gene TRBV7-8 combines with J gene TRBJ1-5; 7 nucleotides match TRBD1. V lost 4 bases and J lost 7; bases outside the gene matches: 10. Germline V lookup: CDR1 SGHVS, CDR2 FQNEAQ. The CDR3 totals 15 residues. The CDR3 loop reads CASSSNRGSRQPQHF. In DNA form, the CDR3 reads TGTGCCAGCAGCTCCAACAGGGGCTCGAGGCAGCCCCAGCATTTT.

The CDR3 protein is CASRSGGRSHSNQPQHF. CDR3 DNA sequence: TGCGCCAGCAGGTCAGGGGGGCGATCTCATAGCAATCAGCCCCAGCATTTT. The chain couples TRBV5-1 to TRBJ1-5; 7 bases are shared with TRBD1. The CDR3 runs 17 residues. Losses at the gene ends were 5 bases for V and 0 bases for J; bases not matched to a gene: 11. The V gene's germline CDR1 is SGHRS and CDR2 YFSETQ. The complete variable domain, with remaining parts taken from reference TRBV5-1 and TRBJ1-5, reads KAGVTQTPRYLIKTRGQQVTLSCSPISGHRSVSWYQQTPGQGLQFLFEYFSETQRNKGNFPGRFSGRQFSNSRSEMNVSTLELGDSALYLCASRSGGRSHSNQPQHFGDGTRLSIL.

This clonotype was seen only a few times. This chain links TRBV3-1 with TRBJ1-2, with D uncertain. CDR3 length equals 12 residues. Trimming left V 4 bases short and J 8 bases short, with 11 bases between. The V gene's germline CDR1 is LGHDT and CDR2 YNNKEL (reference sequence). The CDR3, as DNA: TGTGCCAGCAGCCTGAACAGAGAGGGCTACACCTTC. Translation: CASSLNREGYTF.

The chain couples TRBV10-3 to TRBJ2-3, with D possibly TRBD2 on 6 matching bases. CDR3 length equals 15 residues. Germline CDR1 and CDR2: ENHRY and SYGVKD. V was cut by 3 bases and J by 3 bases, with 13 bases left in between. Here the CDR3 reads CAISDGGIGTDTQYF. CDR3 bases: TGTGCCATCAGTGATGGGGGGATCGGTACAGATACGCAGTATTTT.

V is TRBV27 and J is TRBJ2-3; 15 nucleotides align to TRBD2. The CDR3 consists of 20 residues. Germline CDR1 is MNHEY and CDR2 is SMNVEV (reference sequence). The junction had 12 bases not matched to a gene; V was cut back by 5 bases and J by 0 bases. The CDR3 loop reads CASSPMKGLAGGTSTDTQYF. The CDR3 nucleotides read TGTGCCAGCAGTCCAATGAAGGGACTAGCGGGAGGAACGAGCACAGATACGCAGTATTTT.

This clonotype has only one observation. The genes are TRBV10-3 and TRBJ1-5; no definite D call. The CDR3 extends over 16 amino acids. Trimming shortened V by 3 bases and J by 4 bases, and 16 bases separated the two germline ends. Germline loops: CDR1 ENHRY, CDR2 SYGVKD. CDR3 loop: CAISDSTKYGNQPQHF. CDR3 nucleotides: TGTGCCATCAGTGACTCGACGAAATATGGGAATCAGCCCCAGCATTTT.

The V gene is TRBV10-3, the J gene TRBJ1-2; tentatively, D is TRBD1 (6 bases). Trimming removed 2 bases at V and 0 bases at J, with 10 bases between. The CDR3 totals 15 residues. The germline V gene encodes CDR1 ENHRY and CDR2 SYGVKD. CDR3 DNA: TGTGCCATCAGTGAGAGGACAGCCTCTAACTATGGCTACACCTTC. Translated, it gives CAISERTASNYGYTF.

In this sample, this clonotype turned up a few times. The chain recombines TRBV15 with TRBJ1-6; 8 bases map to TRBD1. V dropped 3 bases and J dropped 10; count of bases not matched to a gene: 2. Germline V CDR1 and CDR2: LNHNV, YYDKDF (reference sequence). The CDR3 extends over 13 amino acids. The chain's CDR3 is CATSSTGGSPLHF. CDR3 nucleotide sequence: TGTGCCACCAGCAGTACAGGGGGGTCACCCCTCCACTTT.

J is TRBJ2-1 and V is TRBV4-3; no clear D gene. With 0 bases removed from V and 5 bases from J, the gap between germline ends came to 11 bases. The CDR3 runs 15 residues. Germline CDR1 reads LGHNA; CDR2 reads YSLEER. DNA for the CDR3: TGCGCCAGCAGCCAAGAAATTTTTGGCCACAATGAGCAGTTCTTC. It translates to CASSQEIFGHNEQFF.

This clonotype was counted at least ten times. This chain links TRBV11-3 with TRBJ2-1; maybe TRBD2 (5 bases). The CDR3 has 12 amino acids. CDR1 is SGHNT, CDR2 YENEEA, per germline. V gave up 6 bases and J gave up 9 bases, with 12 bases separating them. CDR3 coding DNA: TGTGCCAGCAGACCCGCGGGTGGTGAGCAGTTCTTC. Protein product: CASRPAGGEQFF. Full variable domain (rest looked up from reference TRBV11-3 and TRBJ2-1): EAGVVQSPRYKIIEKKQPVAFWCNPISGHNTLYWYLQNLGQGPELLIRYENEEAVDDSQLPKDRFSAERLKGVDSTLKIQPAELGDSAVYLCASRPAGGEQFFGPGTRLTVL.

The chain has TRBV11-3 and TRBJ2-1; 8 nucleotides align to TRBD1. Per the germline V gene, CDR1 is SGHNT and CDR2 is YENEEA. V dropped 4 bases and J dropped 1; count of bases not matched to a gene: 9. CDR3 length: 17 amino acids. The CDR3 sequence: CASSSPWTGKSYNEQFF. Written as DNA, the CDR3 is TGTGCCAGCAGCTCGCCCTGGACAGGGAAGTCCTACAATGAGCAGTTCTTC.

This clonotype came up a few times. V and J are TRBV29-1 and TRBJ2-7; D is perhaps TRBD2 (5 bases). CDR1 and CDR2 (germline): SQVTM, ANQGSEA. The V end was cut by 4 bases, the J end by 2 bases, with 12 bases between. This CDR3 is 13 amino acids long. The CDR3 loop is CSVGGERTYEQYF. CDR3 in DNA: TGCAGCGTTGGGGGAGAGAGGACCTACGAGCAGTACTTC.

This clonotype showed up just a few times. The rearrangement links TRBV7-6 to TRBJ1-2, with D possibly being TRBD1 (5 bases). V was pared by 5 bases and J by 5 bases, with 21 bases between. CDR1 and CDR2 (germline): SGHVS, FNYEAQ. The CDR3 totals 16 residues. CDR3 nucleotides: TGTGCCAGCAGCCAAGCCGGGGGAAGCAGGGAATATGGCTACACCTTC. Its translation is CASSQAGGSREYGYTF.

This sequence joins TRBV6-6 and TRBJ1-3; possible D gene TRBD1, 5 bases. V gave up 8 bases and J gave up 0 bases, with 14 bases separating them. Germline CDR1 is MNHNY and CDR2 is SVGAGI (reference sequence). The length of the CDR3 is 15 residues. The DNA of the CDR3 is TGTGCCAGCCTCTTTGGGGCCAGCTCTGGAAACACCATATATTTT. This codes for CASLFGASSGNTIYF.

Only a few counts were recorded for this clonotype. The chain carries TRBV7-9 and TRBJ2-1; TRBD2 matches at 8 bases. V was pared by 7 bases and J by 9 bases, with 17 bases of the junction left unmatched. There are 16 residues in the CDR3. Germline assignment: CDR1 SEHNR and CDR2 FQNEAQ (reference sequence). CDR3 nucleotides: TGTGCCAGCATCCTTCCCTTAGCGGGGATTGGTAGTGAGCAGTTCTTC. Translating gives CASILPLAGIGSEQFF. The entire variable domain, with the rest obtained from reference TRBV7-9 and TRBJ2-1, is as follows: DTGVSQNPRHKITKRGQNVTFRCDPISEHNRLYWYRQTLGQGPEFLTYFQNEAQLEKSRLLSDRFSAERPKGSFSTLEIQRTEQGDSAMYLCASILPLAGIGSEQFFGPGTRLTVL.